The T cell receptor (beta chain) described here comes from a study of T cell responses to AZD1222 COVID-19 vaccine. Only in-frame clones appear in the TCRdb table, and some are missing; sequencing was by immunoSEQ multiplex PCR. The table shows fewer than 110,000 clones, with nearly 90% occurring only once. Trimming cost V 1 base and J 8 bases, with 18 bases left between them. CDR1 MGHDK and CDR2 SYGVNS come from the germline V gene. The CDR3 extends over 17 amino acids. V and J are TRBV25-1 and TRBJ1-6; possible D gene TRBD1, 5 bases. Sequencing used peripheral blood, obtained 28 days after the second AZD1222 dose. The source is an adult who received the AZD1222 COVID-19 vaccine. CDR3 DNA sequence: TGTGCCAGCAGTGAATTCTTCAGTGGGGCCTTAGATTCACCCCTCCACTTT. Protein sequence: CASSEFFSGALDSPLHF.